This T cell receptor (beta chain) stems from a study of T cells in Graves' hyperthyroidism and ophthalmopathy. Study summary: Peripheral blood collection took place at initial diagnosis, before any treatment.

Study-wide points: Separation of ophthalmopathy from stable hyperthyroidism was achieved by a 13 V-J model. Most clonotypes that expanded in the thyroid above 0.001 also showed up in blood.

Details on this clonotype: Its antigen is unidentified.

A patient was excluded if there was uncontrolled infection, other autoimmune disease, pregnancy or lactation. RNA transcripts served as the template for amplifying TCR beta CDR3 regions. The study used the HTBI primer set for a first-round RT-PCR of the TCR CDR3. From the multiplex PCR reads, TCRdb called clonotypes with MiXCR, one entry per CDR3 protein. The repertoire consists of about 640,000 distinct CDR3 sequences, with roughly 20% occurring once and the leading ten covering approximately 30%. This CDR3 comprises 16 residues. V shed 0 bases and J shed 1 base, with 13 bases lying between them. Per the germline V gene, CDR1 is SGHRS and CDR2 is YFSETQ.

The rearrangement uses TRBV5-1 and TRBJ1-1, with TRBD1 as a possible D gene (5 bases). Sequencing input: blood. The TCR comes from a man younger than 45 with Graves' ophthalmopathy. The CDR3 loop is CASSLETSRGNTEAFF. The CDR3, as DNA: TGCGCCAGCAGCTTGGAGACGTCAAGGGGGAACACTGAAGCTTTCTTT.